Below, 27 T cell receptor beta chains from the same sample are listed, as sequenced in a study of cytomegalovirus exposure and HLA in healthy donors. The primer mix had 60 Vbeta and 13 Jbeta primers. Only in-frame clones appear in the TCRdb table, and some are missing; sequencing was by immunoSEQ multiplex PCR. The data show 90,000 to 110,000 clones, with about 70% seen just once and around 3.5% held by the top ten. Sequencing input: PBMCs. Receptors originate from a man younger than 45 in good health and CMV-seronegative.

The rearrangement links TRBV7-9 to TRBJ1-2, with D possibly being TRBD1 (6 bases). The CDR3 sequence is 16 residues long. Between the trimmed V and J ends, which lost 5 bases and 6 bases, there was a span of 22 bases. The germline gives CDR1 SEHNR, CDR2 FQNEAQ (reference sequence). Here the CDR3 reads CASSLLRGGTKDGYTF. CDR3 bases: TGTGCCAGCAGCCTATTAAGGGGGGGAACTAAGGATGGCTACACCTTC.

The V call is TRBV2, the J call TRBJ2-7, with 7 bases lining up with TRBD2. Trimming removed 4 bases from V and 3 bases from J; junction bases left unmatched: 6. The CDR3 has 14 residues. Germline CDR1 SNHLY, CDR2 FYNNEI. Here the CDR3 DNA reads TGTGCCAGCAGTGTAATAGCGGGCCTCTACGAGCAGTACTTC. This sequence encodes CASSVIAGLYEQYF.

This clone was observed a few times. The chain carries TRBV30 and TRBJ2-7; 7 bases match TRBD1. With 2 bases clipped from V and 5 bases from J, the junction kept 6 bases outside the gene matches. Germline V gene data show CDR1 as GTSNPN and CDR2 as SVGIG (reference sequence). The CDR3 sequence is 13 residues long. CDR3 DNA sequence: TGTGCCTGGAGTCAGGTCAGGGGGAACGAGCAGTACTTC. Translated: CAWSQVRGNEQYF.

In this sample, this clone turned up a few times. V usage is TRBV6-1 and J usage is TRBJ2-3; 9 nucleotides line up with TRBD2. CDR3 length: 15 amino acids. Trimming at V came to 7 bases and at J to 0 bases, leaving 5 bases not matched to a gene. CDR1 and CDR2 from the germline V gene are MNHNS and SASEGT. CDR3 sequence reads: CASTPGTSSTDTQYF. The CDR3 DNA reads as TGTGCCAGCACCCCCGGGACTAGCAGCACAGATACGCAGTATTTT.

J is TRBJ2-7 and V is TRBV4-1; the match to TRBD2 covers 12 bases. V lost 0 bases, J lost 5 bases, and 5 bases stayed unmatched. The germline V gene has CDR1 MGHRA and CDR2 YSYEKL. The CDR3 contains 16 residues. The CDR3 DNA sequence: TGCGCCAGCAGCCAAGATCGGCTAGCGGGAGGGAACGAGCAGTACTTC. This encodes CASSQDRLAGGNEQYF.

V is TRBV19 and J is TRBJ2-1; D is possibly TRBD2 (6 bases). The V gene's germline CDR1 is LNHDA and CDR2 SQIVND (reference sequence). V lost 7 bases to trimming and J lost 3 bases, with 16 bases between them. The CDR3 totals 15 residues. CDR3 sequence (DNA): TGTGCCAGTACCTTAGGGGCGGGACTCTACAATGAGCAGTTCTTC. Protein sequence: CASTLGAGLYNEQFF.

The DNA for the CDR3 is TGCGCCAGCAGCCTCGGGACTAGCGGGAGTAGCACAGATACGCAGTATTTT. Amino acids: CASSLGTSGSSTDTQYF. The rearrangement uses TRBV5-1 and TRBJ2-3; 14 bases line up with TRBD2. The germline gives CDR1 SGHRS, CDR2 YFSETQ. The CDR3 is 17 residues long. The trim removed 4 bases at V and 0 bases at J, leaving 4 bases unmatched.

The rearrangement uses TRBV7-2 and TRBJ2-7; 11 nucleotides match TRBD2. The junction had 7 bases not matched to a gene; V was cut back by 4 bases and J by 5 bases. The CDR3 spans 15 residues. Germline CDR1 and CDR2: SGHTA and FQGNSA. CDR3 DNA sequence: TGTGCCAGCAGCTACACCGGGACTAGCGGTAACGAGCAGTACTTC. As protein: CASSYTGTSGNEQYF.

The chain combines TRBV5-4 with TRBJ2-1, with 7 bases that match TRBD2. Germline CDR1 is SGHNT and CDR2 is YYREEE (reference sequence). The CDR3 runs to 15 residues. V shed 1 base and J 8 bases; nucleotides not matched to a gene: 9. As DNA, the CDR3 is TGTGCCAGCAGCTTGAGGGCTAGCGGAAGCTATGAGCAGTTCTTC. Encoded protein: CASSLRASGSYEQFF.

In its sample, this clone was seen a few times. The chain is built from TRBV2 and TRBJ1-6; no reliable D call. The CDR3 is 13 amino acids. Trimming stripped 7 bases from V and 7 bases from J, with 11 bases between. Germline values: CDR1 SNHLY, CDR2 FYNNEI. The CDR3 loop is CASKGGGNSPLHF. The CDR3 DNA sequence: TGTGCCAGCAAGGGCGGAGGGAATTCACCCCTCCACTTT.

This chain links TRBV27 with TRBJ1-3; D gene uncertain. V was trimmed by 6 bases and J by 4 bases, leaving 4 bases between them. The CDR3 covers 11 residues. Germline CDR1 MNHEY, CDR2 SMNVEV (reference sequence). Here the CDR3 DNA reads TGTGCCAGCAGCAGAGGAAACACCATATATTTT. This gives the protein CASSRGNTIYF.

V and J are TRBV14 and TRBJ2-3; 7 nucleotides line up with TRBD2. The V and J ends lost 4 bases and 0 bases, in that order; junction bases with no gene match: 4. Germline values: CDR1 SGHDN, CDR2 FVKESK. This CDR3 spans 15 amino acids. CDR3 sequence reads: CASSPGLYSTDTQYF. The CDR3 DNA follows: TGTGCCAGCAGCCCGGGACTATATAGCACAGATACGCAGTATTTT.

A few counts support this clone. This rearrangement joins TRBV4-1 to TRBJ2-1; TRBD2 aligns across 11 bases. Germline V gene lookup returns CDR1 MGHRA and CDR2 YSYEKL. This CDR3 comprises 17 residues. V shed 4 bases and J 8 bases; nucleotides not matched to a gene: 13. CDR3 protein: CASSLMTLAGEGYEQFF. CDR3 nucleotide sequence: TGCGCCAGCAGCCTAATGACACTAGCGGGAGAGGGCTATGAGCAGTTCTTC.

The chain uses TRBV28 and TRBJ1-5; a possible D gene is TRBD1 (5 bases). Trimming took off 8 bases at V and 1 base at J, with 12 bases between the two ends. The CDR3 is made up of 14 amino acids. Germline V gives CDR1 MDHEN, CDR2 SYDVKM. DNA of the CDR3: TGTGCCAGCCTGGGAGGGGTCAGCAATCAGCCCCAGCATTTT. It specifies CASLGGVSNQPQHF.

The rearrangement joins TRBV7-9 to TRBJ2-1, with TRBD2 identical over 10 bases. The CDR3 loop spans 15 amino acids. The germline V gene has CDR1 SEHNR and CDR2 FQNEAQ (reference sequence). V was pared by 1 base and J by 8 bases, with 5 bases of the junction left unmatched. CDR3 in DNA: TGTGCCAGCAGCTTAGGGACTAGCGGAGGCTATGAGCAGTTCTTC. It translates to CASSLGTSGGYEQFF.

V is TRBV5-1 and J is TRBJ2-1, with 7 bases lining up with TRBD2. The CDR3 is made up of 15 amino acids. Germline loops: CDR1 SGHRS, CDR2 YFSETQ. The V gene end was trimmed by 4 bases and the J gene end by 8 bases; junction bases not matched to a gene: 12. CDR3 DNA: TGCGCCAGCAGCCGTAGTCCCGGGACTATGGATGAGCAGTTCTTC. This encodes CASSRSPGTMDEQFF.

This rearrangement joins TRBV28 to TRBJ2-5; the match to TRBD2 covers 12 bases. The closer fit of TRBJ2-7 to the DNA end suggests the J call may be wrong. The CDR3 contains 14 residues. Per the germline V gene, CDR1 is MDHEN and CDR2 is SYDVKM. The CDR3: CASGTGTSGYEQYF. In DNA form, the CDR3 reads TGTGCCAGCGGGACCGGGACTAGCGGGTACGAGCAGTACTTC.

The V gene is TRBV25-1, the J gene TRBJ2-3, with D perhaps TRBD2 (6 bases). CDR1 and CDR2 from the germline V gene are MGHDK and SYGVNS. Trimming took 4 bases from V and 1 from J, leaving 12 bases between them. CDR3 length: 15 residues. The CDR3 nucleotides read TGTGCCAGCAGTGTACGGGAGATGGGCACAGATACGCAGTATTTT. It translates to CASSVREMGTDTQYF.

This clone was picked up one time. The V call is TRBV7-2, the J call TRBJ2-5; 11 bases align to TRBD2. The DNA end is a closer match to TRBJ2-7, so the J assignment may be wrong. This CDR3 comprises 16 residues. Per the germline V gene, CDR1 is SGHTA and CDR2 is FQGNSA. The CDR3 nucleotides are TGTGCCAGCAGCTTTTTACTAGCGGGAGTAGTACACGAGCAGTACTTC. It yields the protein CASSFLLAGVVHEQYF.

There are a few counts of this clone. This chain uses TRBV6-6 with TRBJ2-5, with 15 nucleotides matching TRBD2. Unmatched junction bases numbered 5, after V lost 5 bases and J lost 7 bases. This CDR3 has 15 amino acids. Germline V gene lookup returns CDR1 MNHNY and CDR2 SVGAGI (reference sequence). CDR3 sequence: CASSKGLAGGGTQYF. The DNA of the CDR3 is TGTGCCAGCAGTAAGGGACTAGCGGGAGGAGGGACCCAGTACTTC.

The J gene is TRBJ2-7, the V gene TRBV10-3; D may be TRBD1 (5 bases). V lost 2 bases to trimming and J lost 5 bases, with 13 bases between them. The CDR3 has 14 residues. Germline V gives CDR1 ENHRY, CDR2 SYGVKD. CDR3 loop: CAISEVSGQHEQYF. The CDR3 DNA reads TGTGCCATCAGTGAGGTCTCAGGACAACACGAGCAGTACTTC.

V is TRBV7-8 and J is TRBJ1-1; 7 positions agree with TRBD1. CDR1 SGHVS and CDR2 FQNEAQ come from the germline V gene. V was clipped by 1 base and J by 4 bases; unmatched bases: 9. The CDR3 length is 16 residues. CDR3 nucleotide sequence: TGTGCCAGCAGCTTAGGAGTCGGGACAGTGGGCACTGAAGCTTTCTTT. Its translation is CASSLGVGTVGTEAFF. Complete variable domain (other parts from reference TRBV7-8 and TRBJ1-1): GAGVSQSPRYKVAKRGQDVALRCDPISGHVSLFWYQQALGQGPEFLTYFQNEAQLDKSGLPSDRFFAERPEGSVSTLKIQRTQQEDSAVYLCASSLGVGTVGTEAFFGQGTRLTVV.

This chain links TRBV15 with TRBJ1-4; D is ambiguous. CDR1 is LNHNV, CDR2 YYDKDF, per germline (reference sequence). V was pared by 0 bases and J by 8 bases, with 10 bases between. The CDR3 consists of 14 residues. The CDR3 sequence: CATSRDVSKEKLFF. In nucleotides, the CDR3 is TGTGCCACCAGCAGAGATGTCAGTAAGGAAAAACTGTTTTTT.

This clone was counted only a few times. The rearrangement uses TRBV7-2 and TRBJ2-1, with D possibly being TRBD2 (6 bases). Germline CDR1 is SGHTA and CDR2 is FQGNSA. CDR3 length: 19 residues. V lost 5 bases, J lost 2 bases, and 25 bases lay in between. Here the CDR3 reads CASSRVGTGGKLTYNEQFF. CDR3 coding DNA: TGTGCCAGCAGCCGGGTCGGGACTGGAGGGAAGCTTACCTACAATGAGCAGTTCTTC.

Details on this clone: The sample contains more than one DNA sequence encoding this CDR3. This rearrangement joins TRBV28 to TRBJ1-4; D not certain. This CDR3 comprises 16 residues. The germline V gene has CDR1 MDHEN and CDR2 SYDVKM. V gave up 4 bases and J gave up 4 bases, with 16 bases separating them. CDR3 DNA: TGTGCCAGCAGTTCCCCAGCTGGACTTTTTAATGAAAAACTGTTTTTT. Translated: CASSSPAGLFNEKLFF. The full variable domain, completed using reference TRBV28 and TRBJ1-4, is DVKVTQSSRYLVKRTGEKVFLECVQDMDHENMFWYRQDPGLGLRLIYFSYDVKMKEKGDIPEGYSVSREKKERFSLILESASTNQTSMYLCASSSPAGLFNEKLFFGSGTQLSVL.

Concerning this clone itself: Other DNA variants within this sample encode the same CDR3. CDR3 DNA: TGCGCCAGCAGCGAGGCCCGGGACAGGGAACGAGGCTACGAGCAGTACTTC. Translation gives CASSEARDRERGYEQYF. This rearrangement joins TRBV5-1 to TRBJ2-7, with TRBD1 matching 9 bases. Germline V gene data show CDR1 as SGHRS and CDR2 as YFSETQ. V trimming: 4 bases; J trimming: 3 bases; junction bases outside the gene matches: 14. The CDR3 extends over 17 amino acids.

The chain couples TRBV15 to TRBJ2-5; D remains unclear. The CDR3 has 13 amino acids. The V gene's germline CDR1 is LNHNV and CDR2 YYDKDF (reference sequence). Trimming removed 0 bases from V and 5 bases from J, with 7 bases in between. As DNA, the CDR3 is TGTGCCACCAGCAGAGATCCTGTGGAGACCCAGTACTTC. It translates to CATSRDPVETQYF.